This TCR beta chain was recorded in a study of cytotoxic CD8 clonotypes in ibrutinib-treated CLL. Study details: Overall, around 25 responses were partial and 2 complete; following median 68 months, 14 patients stayed remitted and approximately 12 progressed. Productive templates averaged 255,043 per sample, and productive rearrangements 94,082.

Study findings and constraints: The clonality went up when patients responded to ibrutinib and dropped back toward baseline at progression.

Cryopreserved PBMCs were the source of about 2 micrograms of genomic DNA, which went to TCR beta libraries. Comment on this clone: Its target is not known.

Germline V lookup: CDR1 SNHLY, CDR2 FYNNEI. CDR3 size: 15 residues. V shed 4 bases and J 5 bases; nucleotides not matched to a gene: 8. Some clones are missing from TCRdb's copy, which holds only in-frame ones; the method was immunoSEQ multiplex PCR. This table holds hundreds of thousands of clones, 60% to 75% found once. Sequencing used PBMCs, obtained after 24 months of ibrutinib treatment. The receptor was isolated from a human donor with chronic lymphocytic leukemia. The chain uses TRBV2 and TRBJ2-5; 9 bases line up with TRBD2. This CDR3 is CASSGVAGVRETQYF. In DNA, the CDR3 is TGTGCCAGCAGTGGGGTAGCGGGAGTGAGGGAGACCCAGTACTTC.